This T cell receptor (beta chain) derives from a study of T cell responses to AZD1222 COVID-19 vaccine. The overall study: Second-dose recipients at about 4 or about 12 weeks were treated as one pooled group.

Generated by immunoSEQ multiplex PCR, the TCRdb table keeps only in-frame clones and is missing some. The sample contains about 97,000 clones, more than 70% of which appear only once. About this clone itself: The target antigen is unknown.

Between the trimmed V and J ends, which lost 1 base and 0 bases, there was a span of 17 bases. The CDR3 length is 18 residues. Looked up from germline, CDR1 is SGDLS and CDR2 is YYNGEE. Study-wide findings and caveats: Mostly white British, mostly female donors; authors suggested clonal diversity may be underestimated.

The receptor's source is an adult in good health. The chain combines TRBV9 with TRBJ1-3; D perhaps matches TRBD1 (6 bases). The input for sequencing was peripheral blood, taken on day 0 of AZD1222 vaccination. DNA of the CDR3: TGTGCCAGCAGCGTAACTGACATGGGGGGCCTCTCTGGAAACACCATATATTTT. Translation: CASSVTDMGGLSGNTIYF.